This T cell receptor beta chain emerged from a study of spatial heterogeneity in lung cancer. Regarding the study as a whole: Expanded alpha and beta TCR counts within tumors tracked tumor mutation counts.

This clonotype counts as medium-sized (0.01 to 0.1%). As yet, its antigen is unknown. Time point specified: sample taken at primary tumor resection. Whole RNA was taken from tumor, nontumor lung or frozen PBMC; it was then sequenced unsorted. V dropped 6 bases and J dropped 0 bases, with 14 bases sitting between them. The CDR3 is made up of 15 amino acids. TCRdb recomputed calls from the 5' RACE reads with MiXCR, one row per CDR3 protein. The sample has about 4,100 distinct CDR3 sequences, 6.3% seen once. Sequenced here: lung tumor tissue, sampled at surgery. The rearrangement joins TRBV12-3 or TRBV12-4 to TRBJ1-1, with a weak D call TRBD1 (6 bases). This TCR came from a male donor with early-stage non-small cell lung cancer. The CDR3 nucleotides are TGTGCCAGCAGCCCTGGACAGTCATTGAACACTGAAGCTTTCTTT. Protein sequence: CASSPGQSLNTEAFF.